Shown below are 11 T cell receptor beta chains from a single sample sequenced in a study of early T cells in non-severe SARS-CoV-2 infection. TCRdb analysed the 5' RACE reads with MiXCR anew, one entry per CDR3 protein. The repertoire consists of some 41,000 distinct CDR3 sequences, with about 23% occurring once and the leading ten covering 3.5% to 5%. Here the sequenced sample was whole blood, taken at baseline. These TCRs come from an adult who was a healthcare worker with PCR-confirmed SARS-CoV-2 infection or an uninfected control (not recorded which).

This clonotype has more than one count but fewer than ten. In nucleotides, the CDR3 is TGTGCCAGCAGACTGGGCATAGAAACTGAAGCTTTCTTT. This translates into CASRLGIETEAFF. The rearrangement joins TRBV2 to TRBJ1-1; D remains unclear. Germline CDR1 SNHLY, CDR2 FYNNEI. Trimming took 6 bases from V and 5 from J, leaving 13 bases between them. The CDR3 runs to 13 residues.

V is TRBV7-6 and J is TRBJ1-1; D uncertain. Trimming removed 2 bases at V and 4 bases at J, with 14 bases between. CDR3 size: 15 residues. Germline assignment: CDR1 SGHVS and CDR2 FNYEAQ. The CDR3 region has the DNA TGTGCCAGCAGCTTAAATGAGTGGTCCTCCACTGAAGCTTTCTTT. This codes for CASSLNEWSSTEAFF.

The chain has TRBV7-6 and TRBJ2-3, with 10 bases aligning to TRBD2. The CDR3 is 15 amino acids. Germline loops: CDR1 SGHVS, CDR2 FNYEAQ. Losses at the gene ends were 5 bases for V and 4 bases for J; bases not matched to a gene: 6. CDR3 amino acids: CASSTAGGNSDTQYF. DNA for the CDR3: TGTGCCAGCAGCACAGCGGGGGGGAATTCAGATACGCAGTATTTT.

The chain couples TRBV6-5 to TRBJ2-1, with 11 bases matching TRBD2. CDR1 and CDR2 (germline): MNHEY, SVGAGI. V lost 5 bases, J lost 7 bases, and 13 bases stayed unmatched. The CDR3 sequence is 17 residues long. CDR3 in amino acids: CASSRSTSGALGNEQFF. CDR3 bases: TGTGCCAGCAGTCGATCGACTAGCGGGGCCTTAGGGAATGAGCAGTTCTTC.

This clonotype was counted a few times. The CDR3 reads CASSLGTSGEQFF. CDR3 DNA sequence: TGTGCCAGCAGCTTGGGGACTAGCGGTGAGCAGTTCTTC. V usage is TRBV7-6 and J usage is TRBJ2-1; 11 bases agree with TRBD2. The CDR3 has 13 amino acids. V trimming: 3 bases; J trimming: 9 bases; junction bases outside the gene matches: 1. Per the germline V gene, CDR1 is SGHVS and CDR2 is FNYEAQ.

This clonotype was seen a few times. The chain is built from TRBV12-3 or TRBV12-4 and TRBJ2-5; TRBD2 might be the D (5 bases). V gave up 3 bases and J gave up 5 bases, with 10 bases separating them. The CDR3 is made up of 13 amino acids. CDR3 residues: CASSFLALETQYF. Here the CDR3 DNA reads TGTGCCAGCAGTTTCCTAGCATTGGAGACCCAGTACTTC.

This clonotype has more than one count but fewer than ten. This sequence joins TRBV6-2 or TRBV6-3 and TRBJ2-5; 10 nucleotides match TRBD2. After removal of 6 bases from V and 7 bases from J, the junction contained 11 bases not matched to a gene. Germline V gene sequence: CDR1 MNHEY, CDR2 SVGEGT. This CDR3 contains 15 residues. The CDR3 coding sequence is TGTGCCAGCAGGTCAACAGCGGGGGGGCCACGGACCCAGTACTTC. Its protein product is CASRSTAGGPRTQYF.

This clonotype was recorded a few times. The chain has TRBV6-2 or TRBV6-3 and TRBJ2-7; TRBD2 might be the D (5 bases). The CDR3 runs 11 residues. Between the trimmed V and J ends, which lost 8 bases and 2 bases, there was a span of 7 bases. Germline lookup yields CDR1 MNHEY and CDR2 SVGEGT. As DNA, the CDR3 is TGTGCCAGCGGACTTCCCTACGAGCAGTACTTC. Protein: CASGLPYEQYF.

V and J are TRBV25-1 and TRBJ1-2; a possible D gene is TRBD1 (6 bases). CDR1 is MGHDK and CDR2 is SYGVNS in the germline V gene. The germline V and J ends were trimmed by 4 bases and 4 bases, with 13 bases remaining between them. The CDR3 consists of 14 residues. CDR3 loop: CASSGQGSSYGYTF. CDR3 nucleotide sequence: TGTGCCAGCAGTGGGCAGGGGTCGAGCTATGGCTACACCTTC.

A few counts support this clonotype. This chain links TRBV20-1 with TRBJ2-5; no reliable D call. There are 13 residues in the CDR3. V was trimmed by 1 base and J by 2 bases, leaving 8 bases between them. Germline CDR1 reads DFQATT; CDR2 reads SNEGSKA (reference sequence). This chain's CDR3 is CSARVRVQETQYF. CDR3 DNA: TGCAGTGCTAGAGTTCGGGTGCAAGAGACCCAGTACTTC.

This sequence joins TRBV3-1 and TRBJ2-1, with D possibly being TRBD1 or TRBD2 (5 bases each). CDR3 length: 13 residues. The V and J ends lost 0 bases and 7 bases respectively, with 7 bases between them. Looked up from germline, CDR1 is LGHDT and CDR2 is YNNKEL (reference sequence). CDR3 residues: CASSQDWGNEQFF. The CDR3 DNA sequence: TGTGCCAGCAGCCAAGATTGGGGGAATGAGCAGTTCTTC.